This T cell receptor beta chain was obtained from a study of vaccination effects on CD4 cells after COVID-19. Study-wide background: After the second dose, samples were taken at median day 72. Points from the study as a whole: Clones induced by infection and by vaccine showed marked clonal contraction late after vaccination.

Unmatched junction bases numbered 6, after V lost 7 bases and J lost 5 bases. The CDR3 is 14 amino acids. CDR1 is MNHNY, CDR2 SVGAGI, per germline (reference sequence). With respect to this clone: The antigen is unknown.

Sequencing used immunoSEQ multiplex PCR; TCRdb keeps in-frame clones, though not all of them. The data hold some 20,000 clones, with 60% to 80% observed a single time. Within the ViraFEST assay, antigen-specific CD4+ T cells underwent expansion with viral peptide pools prior to sequencing. Culture proceeded for about ten days, and CD4+ T cells were then isolated. Either the mRNA-1273 or the BNT162b2 vaccine was given to participants as two doses. No vaccinee had earlier SARS-CoV-2 infection, and nucleocapsid antibodies were negative. This receptor was taken from a human donor who received a COVID-19 vaccine. The genes are TRBV6-6 and TRBJ2-1, with 9 bases that match TRBD1. The sample in question was CD4+ T cells from PBMCs cultured with HCoV-229E spike peptides, obtained after COVID-19 vaccination. CDR3 amino acids: CASNLGQGDNEQFF. The CDR3, as DNA: TGTGCCAGCAATCTGGGACAGGGAGACAATGAGCAGTTCTTC.